The clone carrying this TCR beta chain was detected many times. Antigen specificity is unknown. Cyclophosphamide on days +3 and +4 followed busulfan-fludarabine conditioning and a marrow graft. This table comes from immunoSEQ multiplex PCR, and its TCRdb copy is limited to in-frame clones, with some not included. Altogether approximately 25,000 clones were found in the sample, and no singletons occur. The sample is drawn from a study of T cells after posttransplantation cyclophosphamide. Per germline, CDR1 LGHNA and CDR2 YSLEER. The CDR3 contains 15 residues. Deletions cut 4 bases from V and 2 bases from J, with 12 bases between. Study-wide results and caveats: Later blood repertoires were often dominated by clones from the donor CD8+ memory compartment. Skin or GI-infiltrating T cells shared few TRB sequences with blood.

The sample was PBMCs, taken after allogeneic stem cell transplant with posttransplant cyclophosphamide. The sequence was obtained from a male patient aged 18-30 years who received an allogeneic stem cell transplant from a related donor, was CMV-positive, and had no GVHD. Some of the T cells might come from the graft donor. The chain recombines TRBV4-3 with TRBJ2-1; a possible D gene is TRBD1 (5 bases). The CDR3 DNA sequence: TGCGCCAGCAGCCTATACGACAGTGCCTACAATGAGCAGTTCTTC. Translating it yields CASSLYDSAYNEQFF.